The 24 T cell receptor beta chains reported below all come from one sample, sequenced in a study of cytotoxic CD8 clonotypes in ibrutinib-treated CLL. Only in-frame clones appear in the TCRdb table, and some are missing; sequencing was by immunoSEQ multiplex PCR. This repertoire shows hundreds of thousands of clones, 70% found once; its top ten account for 15%. Sequenced material: PBMCs, taken after 24 months of ibrutinib treatment. Receptors originate from a human donor with chronic lymphocytic leukemia.

The V call is TRBV27, the J call TRBJ2-1; 8 positions agree with TRBD1. CDR1 and CDR2 (germline): MNHEY, SMNVEV (reference sequence). J lost 5 bases, V lost 5 bases, and 11 bases had no gene match. CDR3 length equals 16 residues. The DNA of the CDR3 is TGTGCCAGCAGTCCCGTCGACAGGGGTTATGACAATGAGCAGTTCTTC. Protein sequence: CASSPVDRGYDNEQFF.

The chain employs TRBV6-6 and TRBJ2-3; 12 bases line up with TRBD2. CDR1 and CDR2 (germline): MNHNY, SVGAGI (reference sequence). J gave up 6 bases and V 6 bases, and 7 bases lay outside the gene matches. The CDR3 totals 15 residues. The CDR3 nucleotides are TGTGCCAGCAGAAGAACCGGGACTAGCGGGGATACGCAGTATTTT. Its translation: CASRRTGTSGDTQYF.

The chain employs TRBV27 and TRBJ1-5; tentatively, D is TRBD1 (5 bases). The CDR3 contains 15 residues. V lost 4 bases and J 1 base, leaving 11 bases between the germline ends. Per the germline V gene, CDR1 is MNHEY and CDR2 is SMNVEV (reference sequence). CDR3 sequence: CASSSQGTSNQPQHF. The CDR3, as DNA: TGTGCCAGCAGTTCCCAGGGAACAAGCAATCAGCCCCAGCATTTT.

The chain joins TRBV15 to TRBJ1-2; D is undetermined. With 6 bases removed from V and 8 bases from J, the gap between germline ends came to 16 bases. The length of the CDR3 is 13 residues. Germline loops: CDR1 LNHNV, CDR2 YYDKDF (reference sequence). In DNA form, the CDR3 reads TGTGCCACCAGTCACCAGGCGGCCTCCGGCTACACCTTC. It is translated as CATSHQAASGYTF.

The J gene is TRBJ1-2, the V gene TRBV2; the D gene is possibly TRBD1 (6 bases). V lost 9 bases and J 1 base, leaving 12 bases between the germline ends. Germline V gene lookup returns CDR1 SNHLY and CDR2 FYNNEI. The CDR3 consists of 13 residues. The CDR3 protein is CARLSDSNYGYTF. The CDR3 region has the DNA TGTGCCAGACTCTCGGACAGTAACTATGGCTACACCTTC.

The V call is TRBV13, the J call TRBJ1-1; no firm D call. V was clipped by 6 bases and J by 3 bases, with 8 bases between them. CDR1 and CDR2 (germline): PRHDT, FYEKMQ (reference sequence). The CDR3 loop spans 12 amino acids. CDR3 sequence: CASSVRDTEAFF. The CDR3 DNA is TGTGCCAGCAGTGTCCGGGACACTGAAGCTTTCTTT.

The V call is TRBV28, the J call TRBJ2-1; TRBD1 matches 7 bases. Trimming at V came to 4 bases and at J to 2 bases, leaving 5 bases not matched to a gene. There are 15 residues in the CDR3. Germline V gene lookup returns CDR1 MDHEN and CDR2 SYDVKM. DNA for the CDR3: TGTGCCAGCAGTTCCCGGACAGGAACCTACAATGAGCAGTTCTTC. It is translated as CASSSRTGTYNEQFF.

The chain recombines TRBV7-2 with TRBJ2-7; 10 bases map to TRBD1. The junction had 4 bases not matched to a gene; V was cut back by 5 bases and J by 3 bases. Per the germline V gene, CDR1 is SGHTA and CDR2 is FQGNSA. CDR3 length equals 14 residues. The CDR3 bases are TGTGCCAGCAGCACCGGACAGGGGGACTACGAGCAGTACTTC. It specifies CASSTGQGDYEQYF.

The CDR3 loop is CASSLGGDEVGEKLFF. The CDR3, as DNA: TGTGCCAGCAGCTTGGGCGGGGACGAAGTAGGGGAAAAACTGTTTTTT. The rearrangement joins TRBV5-6 to TRBJ1-4; tentative D call: TRBD1 (5 bases). The CDR3 is 16 amino acids. V dropped 0 bases and J dropped 8 bases, with 17 bases sitting between them. The V gene's germline CDR1 is SGHDT and CDR2 YYEEEE.

V gene TRBV7-9 combines with J gene TRBJ2-7; D gene unclear. Germline loops: CDR1 SEHNR, CDR2 FQNEAQ (reference sequence). Trimming shortened V by 1 base and J by 3 bases, and 4 bases separated the two germline ends. The CDR3 contains 12 residues. CDR3 region: CASSLGFYEQYF. The CDR3, as DNA: TGTGCCAGCAGCTTAGGATTCTACGAGCAGTACTTC.

The chain recombines TRBV19 with TRBJ2-5; D is ambiguous. Per the germline V gene, CDR1 is LNHDA and CDR2 is SQIVND (reference sequence). V lost 3 bases and J lost 1, with 15 bases in between. This CDR3 contains 16 residues. DNA of the CDR3: TGTGCCAGTAGTATCGGCGTAGGCACCATCCAAGAGACCCAGTACTTC. This sequence encodes CASSIGVGTIQETQYF.

The count of this clone is one. The same CDR3 arises from other DNA sequences in this sample as well. The V gene is TRBV4-3, the J gene TRBJ2-2; the D gene is possibly TRBD2 (5 bases). The CDR3 runs to 19 residues. Per germline, CDR1 LGHNA and CDR2 YSLEER. The ends were cut back, 6 bases at V and 2 bases at J, with 25 bases in the middle. Here the CDR3 reads CASRRISGNSEQNTGELFF. CDR3 sequence (DNA): TGCGCCAGCAGACGCATATCGGGGAACAGTGAGCAAAACACCGGGGAGCTGTTTTTT.

The chain recombines TRBV7-2 with TRBJ2-7; D is ambiguous. CDR1 is SGHTA, CDR2 FQGNSA, per germline. V lost 4 bases to trimming and J lost 6 bases, with 13 bases between them. This CDR3 has 13 amino acids. The DNA of the CDR3 is TGTGCCAGCAGCTCGGGCAGTTACGTCGAGCAGTACTTC. Protein sequence: CASSSGSYVEQYF.

This clone occurred a few times. This chain connects TRBV2 to TRBJ1-5; no firm D call. The germline CDR1 and CDR2 sequences are SNHLY and FYNNEI. The CDR3 contains 15 residues. V lost 8 bases and J 2 bases, leaving 16 bases between the germline ends. Here the CDR3 reads CASGLALGGNQPQHF. Here the CDR3 DNA reads TGTGCCAGCGGACTGGCCCTCGGGGGCAATCAGCCCCAGCATTTT.

The CDR3 here is CASSRGVGETQYF. The CDR3 DNA reads TGTGCCAGCAGCCGGGGAGTAGGAGAGACCCAGTACTTC. V gene TRBV6-5 combines with J gene TRBJ2-5, with D possibly being TRBD2 (5 bases). Germline CDR1 MNHEY, CDR2 SVGAGI. The length of the CDR3 is 13 residues. Trimming removed 6 bases at V and 4 bases at J, with 12 bases between.

The chain uses TRBV4-2 and TRBJ2-7, with D perhaps TRBD2 (6 bases). CDR1 is LGHNA, CDR2 YNFKEQ, per germline. The V gene lost 0 bases and the J gene lost 2 bases, with 17 bases spanning the gap. The CDR3 spans 17 residues. DNA for the CDR3: TGTGCCAGCAGCCAAGAGGTAGCGGCCCTCCTAACCTACGAGCAGTACTTC. Translation gives CASSQEVAALLTYEQYF.

The genes are TRBV28 and TRBJ2-7; TRBD1 aligns across 8 bases. The CDR3 length is 14 residues. Germline V gene sequence: CDR1 MDHEN, CDR2 SYDVKM. V lost 2 bases and J lost 13; bases outside the gene matches: 13. For the CDR3, the DNA is TGTGCCAGCAGTTTAGGGCCCAGGGGGCTCGTACCCTACTTC. Translated: CASSLGPRGLVPYF.

In its sample, this clone was seen once. Relative to the germline gene, one junction end is altered; a read error may explain this. The rearrangement uses TRBV5-8 and TRBJ1-2; D possibly corresponds to TRBD1 (6 bases). This CDR3 contains 13 residues. The germline V gene has CDR1 SGHTS and CDR2 YDEGEE. Written as DNA, the CDR3 is TGTGCCAGCAGCCCAAGGGCGAAGGACAGCCCGGACTTC. Translated, it gives CASSPRAKDSPDF.

The rearrangement links TRBV29-1 to TRBJ1-1; 10 bases agree with TRBD1. Germline assignment: CDR1 SQVTM and CDR2 ANQGSEA. CDR3 length equals 13 residues. V trimming: 7 bases; J trimming: 6 bases; junction bases outside the gene matches: 8. CDR3 coding DNA: TGCAGCGCGCGGGACAGGGGATCGGCTGAAGCTTTCTTT. Its protein product is CSARDRGSAEAFF. Complete variable domain (other parts from reference TRBV29-1 and TRBJ1-1): SAVISQKPSRDICQRGTSLTIQCQVDSQVTMMFWYRQQPGQSLTLIATANQGSEATYESGFVIDKFPISRPNLTFSTLTVSNMSPEDSSIYLCSARDRGSAEAFFGQGTRLTVV.

This clone showed up just a few times. The DNA of the CDR3 is TGCGCCAGCAGCTCCCAACAGGCTCTGGGCACCGGGGAGCTGTTTTTT. Amino acid sequence: CASSSQQALGTGELFF. The chain combines TRBV5-1 with TRBJ2-2, with D perhaps TRBD1 (5 bases). V gave up 3 bases and J gave up 4 bases, with 16 bases separating them. Germline V CDR1 and CDR2: SGHRS, YFSETQ. This CDR3 has 16 amino acids.

This clone was seen once. J is TRBJ2-5 and V is TRBV2; D is possibly TRBD2 (5 bases). Per the germline V gene, CDR1 is SNHLY and CDR2 is FYNNEI. Between the trimmed V and J ends, which lost 5 bases and 2 bases, there was a span of 12 bases. This CDR3 comprises 14 residues. The CDR3 sequence is CASSSGLTQETQYF. Here the CDR3 DNA reads TGTGCCAGCAGTTCTGGACTCACACAAGAGACCCAGTACTTC. Combining the CDR3 with reference TRBV2 and TRBJ2-5 gives the whole variable domain EPEVTQTPSHQVTQMGQEVILRCVPISNHLYFYWYRQILGQKVEFLVSFYNNEISEKSEIFDDQFSVERPDGSNFTLKIRSTKLEDSAMYFCASSSGLTQETQYFGPGTRLLVL.

This CDR3 is CASRWTSGRADTQYF. CDR3 bases: TGTGCCAGCAGATGGACTAGCGGGAGGGCAGATACGCAGTATTTT. The rearrangement uses TRBV28 and TRBJ2-3; 15 bases line up with TRBD2. The V gene's germline CDR1 is MDHEN and CDR2 SYDVKM. This CDR3 is built from 15 residues. V was clipped by 6 bases and J by 4 bases; unmatched bases: 2.

V is TRBV18 and J is TRBJ2-5; TRBD2 is a possible D gene (6 bases). The DNA end favors TRBJ2-7, so the J call may be wrong. The CDR3 runs 15 residues. The germline CDR1 and CDR2 sequences are KGHSH and LQKENI. CDR3 nucleotide sequence: TGTGCCAGCTCCCCCCGGGAGCCAAGTTCCTACGAGCAGTACTTC. Protein product: CASSPREPSSYEQYF.

The rearrangement links TRBV7-2 to TRBJ2-7; tentatively, D is TRBD2 (5 bases). The CDR3 totals 15 residues. Deletions cut 2 bases from V and 2 bases from J, with 13 bases between. Germline V gene data show CDR1 as SGHTA and CDR2 as FQGNSA. The CDR3 is CASSLRTPGAYEQYF. CDR3 bases: TGTGCCAGCAGCTTAAGAACCCCCGGGGCCTACGAGCAGTACTTC.